This T cell receptor beta chain originates from a study of T-cell reconstitution after alpha-beta-depleted transplantation in children. Study findings and constraints: From surviving recipient T cells and thymic progenitors came the high day-60 TCRbeta diversity observed in some patients. Among T cells one year after transplant, newly produced cells accounted for most counts and diversity.

For TCRbeta, the library was prepared with unique molecular identifiers. MiXCR, run by TCRdb on the PCR reads, gives a single entry per CDR3 protein. The sample has around 70,000 distinct CDR3 sequences; roughly a tenth are singletons. Many counts were recorded for this clonotype. No antigen is known for it. The DNA is omitted, as the CDR3 cannot be located on it reliably, and the CDR3 follows TCRdb's listing. The sample in question was PBMCs, obtained before TCRalphabeta/CD19-depleted stem cell transplant. This receptor was identified in a boy aged 10-17 years with acute myeloid leukemia, due to receive a stem cell transplant.

CDR3 amino acids: CASSSSSGRARGQYF. This chain connects TRBV11-2 to TRBJ2-3; the table's TRBD2 call for D was not verified on the DNA. The CDR3 adds up to 15 amino acids, both ends counted. CDR1 SGHAT and CDR2 FQNNGV come from the germline V gene.